These T cell receptor beta chains were read from a single sample in a study of T cell responses to AZD1222 COVID-19 vaccine. Here immunoSEQ multiplex PCR was the method, and the copy in TCRdb shows in-frame clones only, minus some. The table has over 100,000 clones, approximately 89% seen once; the top ten hold about 4.5%. The input for sequencing was peripheral blood, taken 28 days after the second AZD1222 dose. All receptors derive from an adult who received the AZD1222 COVID-19 vaccine. CDR3s include the opening cysteine and the closing phenylalanine or tryptophan. The order of the fields is V gene, J gene, D gene, clone size, CDR3 DNA, CDR3 protein. D genes are given only for firm matches. Some rows have no size entry. The others give once, few or many, or a class for an expanded clone.

v_call: TRBV3-1/TRBV3-2; j_call: TRBJ2-5; d_call: NA; clone_size: NA; cdr3_nt: TGTGCCAGCAGCAACCACGGGGAAGAGACCCAGTACTTC; cdr3_aa: CASSNHGEETQYF
v_call: TRBV5-1; j_call: TRBJ1-4; d_call: NA; clone_size: NA; cdr3_nt: TGCGCCAGCAGCTTGGTGGGGGCGTCGGAAAAACTGTTTTTT; cdr3_aa: CASSLVGASEKLFF
v_call: TRBV4-1; j_call: TRBJ2-1; d_call: NA; clone_size: NA; cdr3_nt: TGCGCCAGCAGCCAAGACTCCGGGAGCAACAATGAGCAGTTCTTC; cdr3_aa: CASSQDSGSNNEQFF
v_call: TRBV6-4; j_call: TRBJ2-7; d_call: NA; clone_size: NA; cdr3_nt: TGTGCCAGCAGTGAGGAGGAGAGTTCCTACGAGCAGTACTTC; cdr3_aa: CASSEEESSYEQYF
v_call: TRBV18; j_call: TRBJ2-2; d_call: NA; clone_size: NA; cdr3_nt: TGTGCCAGCTCACGAACAGGAGCGAACACCGGGGAGCTGTTTTTT; cdr3_aa: CASSRTGANTGELFF
v_call: TRBV6-5; j_call: TRBJ1-6; d_call: NA; clone_size: NA; cdr3_nt: TGTGCCAGCAGCCAGACAGACTCTTCACCCCTCCACTTT; cdr3_aa: CASSQTDSSPLHF
v_call: TRBV27; j_call: TRBJ1-6; d_call: TRBD1; clone_size: few; cdr3_nt: TGTGCCAGCAGTTCCCGGACAGGTCTTAGCTCCTATAATTCACCCCTCCACTTT; cdr3_aa: CASSSRTGLSSYNSPLHF
v_call: TRBV9; j_call: TRBJ2-3; d_call: NA; clone_size: NA; cdr3_nt: TGTGCCAGCAGCGTGAGGGATAAAGATACGCAGTATTTT; cdr3_aa: CASSVRDKDTQYF
v_call: TRBV4-2; j_call: TRBJ2-4; d_call: TRBD2; clone_size: NA; cdr3_nt: TGTGCCAGCAGCCCTAACAATGGACTAGTTATAGACATTCAGTACTTC; cdr3_aa: CASSPNNGLVIDIQYF
v_call: TRBV7-2; j_call: TRBJ1-3; d_call: NA; clone_size: NA; cdr3_nt: TGTGCCAGCAGCTTAGCGAGGGGGTTGCGTACGTCCTCTGGAAACACCATATATTTT; cdr3_aa: CASSLARGLRTSSGNTIYF
v_call: TRBV6-1; j_call: TRBJ1-3; d_call: TRBD1; clone_size: NA; cdr3_nt: TGTGCCAGCAGTGGGGAAAGGGACAGGGGCCCGAGAAACACCATATATTTT; cdr3_aa: CASSGERDRGPRNTIYF
v_call: TRBV19; j_call: TRBJ2-7; d_call: NA; clone_size: NA; cdr3_nt: TGTGCCACCTGGACCCCAGGGTCCTACGAGCAGTACTTC; cdr3_aa: CATWTPGSYEQYF
v_call: TRBV6-6; j_call: TRBJ2-1; d_call: TRBD1; clone_size: NA; cdr3_nt: TGTGCCAGCAGTTACTACAGGGGCGGTAATGAGCAGTTCTTC; cdr3_aa: CASSYYRGGNEQFF
v_call: TRBV6-5; j_call: TRBJ2-7; d_call: TRBD1; clone_size: NA; cdr3_nt: TGTGCCAGCAGTTACCTGCCGGGACAGGGTTACGAGCAGTACTTC; cdr3_aa: CASSYLPGQGYEQYF
v_call: TRBV9; j_call: TRBJ2-5; d_call: NA; clone_size: NA; cdr3_nt: TGTGCCAGCAGCGTAGCTACGATGGGGCAAGAGACCCAGTACTTC; cdr3_aa: CASSVATMGQETQYF
v_call: TRBV6-5; j_call: TRBJ1-5; d_call: NA; clone_size: NA; cdr3_nt: TGTGCCAGCAGTTACGGGGCAGGGTATCAGCCCCAGCATTTT; cdr3_aa: CASSYGAGYQPQHF
v_call: TRBV6-2/TRBV6-3; j_call: TRBJ1-1; d_call: NA; clone_size: NA; cdr3_nt: TGTGCCAGCAGTTATGGGCAGGCGAGTGAAGCTTTCTTT; cdr3_aa: CASSYGQASEAFF
v_call: TRBV13; j_call: TRBJ1-3; d_call: NA; clone_size: NA; cdr3_nt: TGTGCCAGCAGCTTAGGTACAGTAGAAAACACCATATATTTT; cdr3_aa: CASSLGTVENTIYF
v_call: TRBV6-5; j_call: TRBJ1-3; d_call: NA; clone_size: NA; cdr3_nt: TGTGCCAGCGTTAACTCCGGCTCTGGAAACACCATATATTTT; cdr3_aa: CASVNSGSGNTIYF
v_call: TRBV19; j_call: TRBJ1-5; d_call: NA; clone_size: NA; cdr3_nt: TGTGCCAGTAGTATAGAAAGCGGGGATAATCAGCCCCAGCATTTT; cdr3_aa: CASSIESGDNQPQHF
v_call: TRBV28; j_call: TRBJ1-2; d_call: TRBD1; clone_size: NA; cdr3_nt: TGTGCCAGCAGCCTTTGGACAGGGATTAACTATGGCTACACCTTC; cdr3_aa: CASSLWTGINYGYTF
v_call: TRBV13; j_call: TRBJ2-5; d_call: NA; clone_size: NA; cdr3_nt: TGTGCCAGCAGCTTAGGCCCTACCCCGCCGGGGACCCAGTACTTC; cdr3_aa: CASSLGPTPPGTQYF
v_call: TRBV27; j_call: TRBJ2-7; d_call: TRBD2; clone_size: NA; cdr3_nt: TGTGCCAGCAGTTTCTCCTCCCCGTGGCGGGAGGGCCACGAGCAGTACTTC; cdr3_aa: CASSFSSPWREGHEQYF
v_call: TRBV25-1; j_call: TRBJ2-1; d_call: NA; clone_size: NA; cdr3_nt: TGTGCCAGCAGTGAATCGATTGAGCAGTTCTTC; cdr3_aa: CASSESIEQFF
v_call: TRBV6-5; j_call: TRBJ2-7; d_call: TRBD1; clone_size: NA; cdr3_nt: TGTGCCAGCAGAACGGGGACAGGGAGTTCATACGAGCAGTACTTC; cdr3_aa: CASRTGTGSSYEQYF
v_call: TRBV19; j_call: TRBJ2-2; d_call: TRBD2; clone_size: NA; cdr3_nt: TGTGCCAGTAGTAGACTGGGACTAGCGGTCTCCACCGGGGAGCTGTTTTTT; cdr3_aa: CASSRLGLAVSTGELFF
v_call: TRBV11-1; j_call: TRBJ2-5; d_call: NA; clone_size: NA; cdr3_nt: TGTGCCAGCAGCCCCCTCCCGAGAGGGCGAACCCAGTACTTC; cdr3_aa: CASSPLPRGRTQYF
v_call: TRBV21-1; j_call: TRBJ2-3; d_call: NA; clone_size: NA; cdr3_nt: TGTGCCAGCAGCAACTTAAGGGAGGGGGAAGATACGCAGTATTTT; cdr3_aa: CASSNLREGEDTQYF
v_call: TRBV14; j_call: TRBJ2-3; d_call: NA; clone_size: NA; cdr3_nt: TGTGCCAGCAGCGGGCAGGTGGGGTACCTAGATACGCAGTATTTT; cdr3_aa: CASSGQVGYLDTQYF
v_call: TRBV9; j_call: TRBJ1-5; d_call: NA; clone_size: NA; cdr3_nt: TGTGCCAGCAGCGTAGGGGGTAGCAATCAGCCCCAGCATTTT; cdr3_aa: CASSVGGSNQPQHF
v_call: TRBV5-1; j_call: TRBJ1-1; d_call: NA; clone_size: NA; cdr3_nt: TGCGCCAGCAGCTTGTCTCCCGGAATGAACACTGAAGCTTTCTTT; cdr3_aa: CASSLSPGMNTEAFF
v_call: TRBV18; j_call: TRBJ1-3; d_call: NA; clone_size: NA; cdr3_nt: TGTGCCAGCTCACCAGAAACAGCCCTCTCTGGAAACACCATATATTTT; cdr3_aa: CASSPETALSGNTIYF
v_call: TRBV21-1; j_call: TRBJ1-1; d_call: NA; clone_size: NA; cdr3_nt: TGTGCCAGCAGCAAAAGAGGGACAGGGGCCCGATTAATAGCTTTCTTT; cdr3_aa: CASSKRGTGARLIAFF
v_call: TRBV27; j_call: TRBJ1-3; d_call: TRBD1; clone_size: NA; cdr3_nt: TGTGCCAGCAGCCGGACAGGGGTTGGAAACACCATATATTTT; cdr3_aa: CASSRTGVGNTIYF
v_call: TRBV6-1; j_call: TRBJ1-5; d_call: NA; clone_size: NA; cdr3_nt: TGTGCCAGCAGTGAACCGACAGGTCCAAGTCAGCCCCAGCATTTT; cdr3_aa: CASSEPTGPSQPQHF
v_call: TRBV7-9; j_call: TRBJ1-1; d_call: NA; clone_size: NA; cdr3_nt: TGTGCCAGCAGCTTAGGGGGCGGGACTGAAGCTTTCTTT; cdr3_aa: CASSLGGGTEAFF
v_call: TRBV4-3; j_call: TRBJ1-5; d_call: NA; clone_size: NA; cdr3_nt: TGCGCCAGCAGCCAAGAGCGGGGCCAGCCCCAGCATTTT; cdr3_aa: CASSQERGQPQHF
v_call: TRBV11-3; j_call: TRBJ2-1; d_call: TRBD1; clone_size: NA; cdr3_nt: TGTGCCAGCAGCTTAGGGGACAGATTTAATGAGCAGTTCTTC; cdr3_aa: CASSLGDRFNEQFF
v_call: TRBV30; j_call: TRBJ2-7; d_call: NA; clone_size: NA; cdr3_nt: TGTGCCTGGAGTGGGAGACGGAGCGGAACCTACGAGCAGTACTTC; cdr3_aa: CAWSGRRSGTYEQYF
v_call: TRBV5-1; j_call: TRBJ2-2; d_call: NA; clone_size: once; cdr3_nt: TGCGCCAGCAGCTTGGAAGGGACCACCGGGGAGCTGTTTTTT; cdr3_aa: CASSLEGTTGELFF
v_call: TRBV9; j_call: TRBJ1-4; d_call: NA; clone_size: NA; cdr3_nt: TGTGCCAGCAGCGCCCAAAGTGGTCAAGGTGAAAAACTGTTTTTT; cdr3_aa: CASSAQSGQGEKLFF
v_call: TRBV10-3; j_call: TRBJ1-3; d_call: NA; clone_size: once; cdr3_nt: TGTGCCATCAGTGTCGGTAACACTGGAAACACCATATATTTT; cdr3_aa: CAISVGNTGNTIYF
v_call: TRBV3-1/TRBV3-2; j_call: TRBJ2-1; d_call: NA; clone_size: NA; cdr3_nt: TGTGCCAGCAGCACCCTTTCGGGCGCGAGGCAGTTCTTC; cdr3_aa: CASSTLSGARQFF
v_call: TRBV5-4; j_call: TRBJ1-6; d_call: NA; clone_size: few; cdr3_nt: TGTGCCAGCAGCTTGGAGGGCGAATCACCCCTCCACTTT; cdr3_aa: CASSLEGESPLHF
v_call: TRBV7-8; j_call: TRBJ1-3; d_call: NA; clone_size: once; cdr3_nt: TGTGCCAGCAGCTACACACACCCAGGAAACACCATATATTTT; cdr3_aa: CASSYTHPGNTIYF